This T cell receptor (beta chain) was documented in a study of CD8 T cells in ankylosing spondylitis. Study-wide points: Characteristic, it appeared, of ankylosing spondylitis blood was a TCR beta motif of several highly homologous variants. The authors found the disease-linked clones to be CD8+ and relatively rare in peripheral blood. Disease-linked clones reportedly showed significant enrichment in matched ankylosing spondylitis synovial fluid.

On this clonotype itself: Its specificity is unknown.

V was pared by 0 bases and J by 0 bases, with 5 bases of the junction left unmatched. Germline-derived CDR1 and CDR2 are DFQATT and SNEGSKA (reference sequence). CDR3 length equals 17 residues. By quantitative 5'-RACE with molecular barcodes, the TCR beta libraries were made. TCRdb fed the 5' RACE reads into MiXCR, producing one record per CDR3 protein. The table lists roughly 160,000 distinct CDR3 sequences, roughly 12% of them singletons. The chain joins TRBV20-1 to TRBJ2-1, with 10 bases that match TRBD2. Sequenced: blood, either unsorted or a sorted T cell fraction (not recorded which). The origin of this receptor is a male donor with ankylosing spondylitis or in good health (not recorded which). In nucleotides, the CDR3 is TGCAGTGCTAGAGAAAGAAGCGGGAGGGGCTCCTACAATGAGCAGTTCTTC. It translates to CSARERSGRGSYNEQFF.